The source of this T cell receptor beta chain is a study of regulatory T cells in long-lasting Graves disease. Assembly of TCR beta libraries relied on iRepertoire HTBI primers together with Arm-PCR of CDR3 regions. One entry per CDR3 protein, called by TCRdb with MiXCR from the multiplex PCR reads. Of 310,000 or so distinct CDR3 sequences in the sample, 15% to 20% were seen once. Trimming pared 7 bases from V and 0 bases from J, leaving 14 bases between. Germline-derived CDR1 and CDR2 are SGHNT and YYREEE (reference sequence). The CDR3 has 14 amino acids. Noted time point: persistent/refractory GD, antithyroid drugs over 5 years with positive TRAb. The TCR library was made from RNA extracted from PBMCs. In its sample, this clonotype was seen a few times.

The starting material was peripheral blood mononuclear cells (PBMCs), obtained when the disease was refractory, from a patient treated with antithyroid drugs. The chain employs TRBV5-4 and TRBJ2-7; TRBD1 might be the D (6 bases). The TCR originated in a female donor with Graves disease. The CDR3 DNA reads as TGTGCCAGCCGTTCAGGGGAAAGCTCCTACGAGCAGTACTTC. Protein product: CASRSGESSYEQYF.